Presented here are 30 T cell receptor beta chains from one specimen sequenced in a study of blood T cell repertoires in COVID-19. Sequencing was performed with immunoSEQ multiplex PCR; in TCRdb, only in-frame clones are kept and a portion is missing. The sample contains some 140,000 clones, 70% to 85% of which appear only once. The sample was peripheral blood. The receptor source for this set is a man aged 55 to 70 with COVID-19, enrolled during active disease.

V gene TRBV3-1 (or the pseudogene TRBV3-2) combines with J gene TRBJ2-5; D is possibly TRBD1 (5 bases). The length of the CDR3 is 11 residues. V gave up 7 bases and J gave up 6 bases, with 9 bases separating them. CDR1 is LGHDT and CDR2 is YNNKEL in the germline V gene (reference sequence). CDR3 loop: CASMDTKTQYF. In DNA form, the CDR3 reads TGTGCCAGCATGGACACGAAGACCCAGTACTTC.

V is TRBV28 and J is TRBJ1-1; D unclear. With 2 bases removed from V and 1 base from J, the gap between germline ends came to 8 bases. The CDR3 is 14 residues long. CDR1 and CDR2 (germline): MDHEN, SYDVKM. This CDR3 reads CASSLRPGNTEAFF. DNA for the CDR3: TGTGCCAGCAGTTTACGGCCAGGGAACACTGAAGCTTTCTTT.

The chain carries TRBV9 and TRBJ1-6; TRBD1 matches at 9 bases. The length of the CDR3 is 15 residues. Germline CDR1 SGDLS, CDR2 YYNGEE. The V gene end was trimmed by 3 bases and the J gene end by 6 bases; junction bases not matched to a gene: 4. This CDR3 is CASSGDRVVNSPLHF. The CDR3 region has the DNA TGTGCCAGCAGCGGGGACAGGGTAGTTAATTCACCCCTCCACTTT.

This chain uses TRBV14 with TRBJ1-1; a possible D gene is TRBD1 (5 bases). The V end lost 1 base, the J end lost 7 bases, and 7 bases lay between the germline ends. The length of the CDR3 is 12 residues. CDR1 is SGHDN and CDR2 is FVKESK in the germline V gene. For the CDR3, the DNA is TGTGCCAGCAGCCAAGCAGGGATTGAAGCTTTCTTT. Amino acid sequence: CASSQAGIEAFF.

The chain combines TRBV30 with TRBJ1-3, with D possibly being TRBD1 (5 bases). The CDR3 consists of 13 residues. CDR1 and CDR2 (germline): GTSNPN, SVGIG (reference sequence). V lost 6 bases to trimming and J lost 3 bases, with 12 bases between them. In nucleotides, the CDR3 is TGTGCCTGTACCAGGGCAGATGGAAACACCATATATTTT. It encodes CACTRADGNTIYF.

The chain uses TRBV6-5 and TRBJ1-1; TRBD1 aligns across 9 bases. CDR3 length: 15 residues. Germline lookup yields CDR1 MNHEY and CDR2 SVGAGI. The ends lost 4 bases at V and 5 bases at J; junction bases unmatched: 8. The CDR3 loop reads CASSSPGTGLTEAFF. Written as DNA, the CDR3 is TGTGCCAGCAGTTCCCCCGGGACAGGGTTGACTGAAGCTTTCTTT.

In regard to this clone: Other DNA sequences in this specimen translate into the identical CDR3. V and J are TRBV3-1 (or the pseudogene TRBV3-2) and TRBJ1-5; D may be TRBD1 (6 bases). The CDR3 is made up of 15 amino acids. V was trimmed by 1 base and J by 6 bases, leaving 13 bases between them. Looked up from germline, CDR1 is LGHDT and CDR2 is YNNKEL (reference sequence). In DNA form, the CDR3 reads TGTGCCAGCAGCCAAGGGGCAGGGGCTGGTCAGCCCCAGCATTTT. Translated, it gives CASSQGAGAGQPQHF.

The V gene is TRBV19, the J gene TRBJ1-2; TRBD1 might be the D (5 bases). The V and J ends lost 6 bases and 2 bases respectively, with 19 bases between them. The CDR3 extends over 16 amino acids. Germline V gene data show CDR1 as LNHDA and CDR2 as SQIVND (reference sequence). The CDR3 here is CASSYATGTTNYGYTF. DNA of the CDR3: TGTGCCAGTAGCTATGCGACCGGGACTACGAACTATGGCTACACCTTC.

This clone occurred a few times. The chain links TRBV4-1 to TRBJ2-7; TRBD1 aligns across 8 bases. There are 15 residues in the CDR3. In germline, CDR1 is MGHRA, CDR2 YSYEKL. The V gene end was trimmed by 3 bases and the J gene end by 2 bases; junction bases not matched to a gene: 6. This CDR3 reads CASSHSDRGTYEQYF. Written as DNA, the CDR3 is TGCGCCAGCAGCCACTCTGACAGGGGTACCTACGAGCAGTACTTC.

DNA for the CDR3: TGTGCCAGCAGTTACTCCCCTACAGGTTATAGCTCCTACGAGCAGTACTTC. Translation: CASSYSPTGYSSYEQYF. The chain is built from TRBV6-2 or TRBV6-3 and TRBJ2-7; D possibly corresponds to TRBD1 (5 bases). This CDR3 is 17 amino acids long. Germline loops: CDR1 MNHEY, CDR2 SVGEGT. Trimming stripped 0 bases from V and 0 bases from J, with 15 bases between.

This clone was seen only once. CDR3 sequence reads: CASSPVRAGPYGYTF. Here the CDR3 DNA reads TGTGCCAGCAGCCCCGTGCGGGCAGGCCCCTATGGCTACACCTTC. This rearrangement joins TRBV3-1 (or the pseudogene TRBV3-2) to TRBJ1-2; D unresolved. CDR3 length: 15 amino acids. Trimming left V 4 bases short and J 4 bases short, with 16 bases between. Germline V lookup: CDR1 LGHDT, CDR2 YNNKEL (reference sequence).

The V gene is TRBV6-2 or TRBV6-3, the J gene TRBJ1-2; 11 bases align to TRBD1. Germline V gives CDR1 MNHEY, CDR2 SVGEGT. The CDR3 has 15 amino acids. With 5 bases clipped from V and 6 bases from J, the junction kept 8 bases outside the gene matches. As DNA, the CDR3 is TGTGCCAGCAGTGGGCGGACAGGGGGCAAGAATGGCTACACCTTC. Translation: CASSGRTGGKNGYTF.

A note on this clone: One end of the junction does not line up with germline, which may come from a read error. The chain has TRBV7-7 and TRBJ2-5, with 9 bases fitting TRBD1. This CDR3 spans 14 amino acids. Germline lookup yields CDR1 SSHAT and CDR2 FNYEAQ (reference sequence). The CDR3 loop is CASSLGQGYEPQYF. As DNA, the CDR3 is TGTGCTAGCAGCTTAGGACAGGGGTATGAGCCCCAGTACTTC.

This sequence joins TRBV5-6 and TRBJ2-3, with D tentatively TRBD2 (6 bases). CDR3 size: 17 residues. Trimming removed 0 bases at V and 1 base at J, with 15 bases between. The germline V gene encodes CDR1 SGHDT and CDR2 YYEEEE. The CDR3 DNA reads as TGTGCCAGCAGCTTGGAATGGAGTAGCGGTCGCACAGATACGCAGTATTTT. Protein product: CASSLEWSSGRTDTQYF. Combining the CDR3 with reference TRBV5-6 and TRBJ2-3 gives the whole variable domain DAGVTQSPTHLIKTRGQQVTLRCSPKSGHDTVSWYQQALGQGPQFIFQYYEEEERQRGNFPDRFSGHQFPNYSSELNVNALLLGDSALYLCASSLEWSSGRTDTQYFGPGTRLTVL.

The V call is TRBV6-5, the J call TRBJ1-2; 10 bases agree with TRBD1. CDR1 MNHEY and CDR2 SVGAGI come from the germline V gene. The V segment lost 5 bases and the J segment 4 bases; nucleotides outside the gene matches: 4. This CDR3 spans 14 amino acids. For the CDR3, the DNA is TGTGCCAGCAGTCCGGGACAGGGGAGCTATGGCTACACCTTC. Its translation: CASSPGQGSYGYTF.

CDR3 sequence: CASSLEHTEAFF. In DNA form, the CDR3 reads TGTGCCAGTAGCCTGGAGCACACTGAAGCTTTCTTT. This chain connects TRBV19 to TRBJ1-1; D gene unclear. V was pared by 6 bases and J by 3 bases, with 8 bases between. The CDR3 has 12 amino acids. The germline CDR1 and CDR2 sequences are LNHDA and SQIVND (reference sequence).

The chain recombines TRBV4-3 with TRBJ2-1; 8 bases agree with TRBD2. The CDR3 contains 15 residues. Germline V gene sequence: CDR1 LGHNA, CDR2 YSLEER. With 0 bases clipped from V and 9 bases from J, the junction kept 7 bases outside the gene matches. The CDR3 DNA sequence: TGCGCCAGCAGCCAAGACTTAGCGGGGATCGTTGAGCAGTTCTTC. It encodes CASSQDLAGIVEQFF.

CDR3 coding DNA: TGCGCCAGCAGCTTGGGCCCTACCGGGACAGGGGAAGAAAAACTGTTTTTT. Translating gives CASSLGPTGTGEEKLFF. The chain employs TRBV5-1 and TRBJ1-4; 10 bases line up with TRBD1. The germline gives CDR1 SGHRS, CDR2 YFSETQ. Losses at the gene ends were 0 bases for V and 8 bases for J; bases not matched to a gene: 10. There are 17 residues in the CDR3.

This chain uses TRBV4-3 with TRBJ2-1; 7 bases are a match to TRBD2. CDR1 is LGHNA and CDR2 is YSLEER in the germline V gene. CDR3 length equals 15 residues. V was clipped by 3 bases and J by 1 base; unmatched bases: 3. The CDR3 coding sequence is TGCGCCAGCAGCCAGACTAGCTTTTCCTACAATGAGCAGTTCTTC. Translating it yields CASSQTSFSYNEQFF.

This sequence joins TRBV2 and TRBJ1-5; D is possibly TRBD1 (5 bases). The germline V gene has CDR1 SNHLY and CDR2 FYNNEI. The ends were cut back, 5 bases at V and 3 bases at J, with 11 bases in the middle. This CDR3 is built from 14 residues. CDR3 region: CASSPGHVNQPQHF. The CDR3 DNA sequence: TGTGCCAGCAGTCCAGGACACGTCAATCAGCCCCAGCATTTT.

This rearrangement joins TRBV2 to TRBJ1-1; D remains ambiguous. This CDR3 has 13 residues. Trimming cost V 2 bases and J 7 bases, with 11 bases left between them. Germline V gene sequence: CDR1 SNHLY, CDR2 FYNNEI. The CDR3 sequence is CASSESREFEAFF. The CDR3 DNA reads TGTGCCAGCAGTGAATCTAGAGAGTTTGAAGCTTTCTTT.

The V call is TRBV7-3, the J call TRBJ2-1; 9 nucleotides align to TRBD2. Germline assignment: CDR1 SGHTA and CDR2 FQGTGA. The CDR3 totals 14 residues. The trim removed 5 bases at V and 7 bases at J, leaving 6 bases unmatched. In DNA form, the CDR3 reads TGTGCCAGCAGCCCGACTAGCGGTTCGAATGAGCAGTTCTTC. This translates into CASSPTSGSNEQFF.

J is TRBJ1-3 and V is TRBV11-3, with 8 bases identical to TRBD1. The V and J ends lost 4 bases and 1 base, in that order; junction bases with no gene match: 3. This CDR3 is 15 amino acids long. CDR1 and CDR2 (germline): SGHNT, YENEEA. The CDR3 here is CASSSRTGSGNTIYF. In nucleotides, the CDR3 is TGTGCCAGCAGCTCGAGGACAGGGTCTGGAAACACCATATATTTT.

The rearrangement uses TRBV19 and TRBJ1-3; TRBD1 matches at 7 bases. This CDR3 region has 15 residues. Trimming cost V 6 bases and J 2 bases; bases outside gene matches: 7. Germline loops: CDR1 LNHDA, CDR2 SQIVND (reference sequence). CDR3: CASRKRTGAGNTIYF. Here the CDR3 DNA reads TGTGCCAGTAGAAAAAGAACAGGGGCTGGAAACACCATATATTTT.

The CDR3 nucleotides read TGTGCCATCAGTGGAGGAAACTATGGCTACACCTTC. Protein product: CAISGGNYGYTF. The genes are TRBV10-3 and TRBJ1-2, with D unresolved. This CDR3 spans 12 amino acids. The V and J ends lost 4 bases and 2 bases respectively, with 5 bases between them. Germline loops: CDR1 ENHRY, CDR2 SYGVKD.

V is TRBV7-2 and J is TRBJ1-6, with 9 bases aligning to TRBD1. Germline CDR1 and CDR2: SGHTA and FQGNSA. The V segment lost 3 bases and the J segment 3 bases; nucleotides outside the gene matches: 3. This CDR3 is built from 16 residues. CDR3 residues: CASSLTGGIYNSPLHF. CDR3 DNA: TGTGCCAGCAGCTTGACAGGGGGTATCTATAATTCACCCCTCCACTTT.

The V call is TRBV3-1 (or the pseudogene TRBV3-2), the J call TRBJ1-2; TRBD1 matches 12 bases. This CDR3 is built from 18 residues. From germline, CDR1 is LGHDT and CDR2 YNNKEL (reference sequence). V lost 0 bases to trimming and J lost 9 bases; unmatched junction nucleotides: 14. In nucleotides, the CDR3 is TGTGCCAGCAGCCAAGATGGGACAGGGGGCCCCACGGGTATTCGCTACACCTTC. Its protein product is CASSQDGTGGPTGIRYTF.

Only a few counts were recorded for this clone. This chain connects TRBV2 to TRBJ1-2; D is undetermined. This CDR3 contains 13 residues. Germline CDR1 and CDR2: SNHLY and FYNNEI. Trimming pared 6 bases from V and 4 bases from J, leaving 12 bases between. The CDR3 nucleotides read TGTGCCAGCAGCCCTATAGAAATCTATGGCTACACCTTC. It yields the protein CASSPIEIYGYTF.

This sequence joins TRBV5-1 and TRBJ1-3; tentatively, D is TRBD1 (5 bases). Germline V gene lookup returns CDR1 SGHRS and CDR2 YFSETQ. Trimming stripped 1 base from V and 4 bases from J, with 6 bases between. CDR3 length equals 13 residues. This CDR3 is CASSLRGGNTIYF. CDR3 DNA sequence: TGCGCCAGCAGCTTGCGGGGGGGAAACACCATATATTTT.

The J gene is TRBJ2-3, the V gene TRBV3-1 (or the pseudogene TRBV3-2); D is ambiguous. This CDR3 comprises 14 residues. V was shortened by 0 bases and J by 7 bases, with 11 bases between the two germline ends. Looked up from germline, CDR1 is LGHDT and CDR2 is YNNKEL (reference sequence). The CDR3 bases are TGTGCCAGCAGCCAAGATTTGCTACCAAATACGCAGTATTTT. Amino acid sequence: CASSQDLLPNTQYF.